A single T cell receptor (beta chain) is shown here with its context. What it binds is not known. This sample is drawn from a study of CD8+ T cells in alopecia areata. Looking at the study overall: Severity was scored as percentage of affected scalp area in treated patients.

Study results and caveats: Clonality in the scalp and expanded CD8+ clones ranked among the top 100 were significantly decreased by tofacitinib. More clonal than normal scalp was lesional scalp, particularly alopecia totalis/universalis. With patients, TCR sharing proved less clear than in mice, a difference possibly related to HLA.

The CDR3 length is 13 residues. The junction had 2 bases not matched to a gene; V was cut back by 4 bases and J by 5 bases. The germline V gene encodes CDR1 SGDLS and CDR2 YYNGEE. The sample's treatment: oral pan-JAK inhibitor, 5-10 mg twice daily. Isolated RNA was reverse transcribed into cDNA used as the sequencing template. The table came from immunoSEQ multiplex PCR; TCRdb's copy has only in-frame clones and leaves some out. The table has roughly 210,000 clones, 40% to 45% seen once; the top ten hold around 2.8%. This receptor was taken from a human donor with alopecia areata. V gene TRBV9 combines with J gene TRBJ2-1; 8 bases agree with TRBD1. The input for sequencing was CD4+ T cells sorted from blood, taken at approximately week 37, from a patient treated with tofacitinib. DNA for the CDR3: TGTGCCAGCAGCCGGGACAGGAACAATGAGCAGTTCTTC. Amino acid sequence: CASSRDRNNEQFF.